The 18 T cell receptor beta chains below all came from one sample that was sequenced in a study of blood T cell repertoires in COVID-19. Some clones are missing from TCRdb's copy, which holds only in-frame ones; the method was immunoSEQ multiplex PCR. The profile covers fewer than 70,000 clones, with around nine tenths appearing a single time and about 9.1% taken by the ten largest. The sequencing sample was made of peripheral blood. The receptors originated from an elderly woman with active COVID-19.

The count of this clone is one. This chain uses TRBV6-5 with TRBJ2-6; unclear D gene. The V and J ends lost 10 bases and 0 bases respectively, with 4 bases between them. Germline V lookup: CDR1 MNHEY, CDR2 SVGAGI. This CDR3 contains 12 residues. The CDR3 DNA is TGTGCCACCCACTCTGGGGCCAACGTCCTGACTTTC. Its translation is CATHSGANVLTF.

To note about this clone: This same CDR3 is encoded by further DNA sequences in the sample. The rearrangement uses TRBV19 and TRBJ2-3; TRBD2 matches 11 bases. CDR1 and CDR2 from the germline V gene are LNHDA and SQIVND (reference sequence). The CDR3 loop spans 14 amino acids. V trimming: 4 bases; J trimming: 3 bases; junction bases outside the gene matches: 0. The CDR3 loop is CASSRLAGTDTQYF. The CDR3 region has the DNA TGTGCCAGTAGTAGACTAGCGGGGACAGATACGCAGTATTTT.

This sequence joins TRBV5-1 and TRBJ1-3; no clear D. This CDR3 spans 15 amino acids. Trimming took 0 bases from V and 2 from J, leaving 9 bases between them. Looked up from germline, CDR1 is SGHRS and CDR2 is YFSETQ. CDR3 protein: CASSLATDTGNTIYF. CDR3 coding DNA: TGCGCCAGCAGCTTGGCCACAGATACTGGAAACACCATATATTTT. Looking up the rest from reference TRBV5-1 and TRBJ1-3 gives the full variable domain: KAGVTQTPRYLIKTRGQQVTLSCSPISGHRSVSWYQQTPGQGLQFLFEYFSETQRNKGNFPGRFSGRQFSNSRSEMNVSTLELGDSALYLCASSLATDTGNTIYFGEGSWLTVV.

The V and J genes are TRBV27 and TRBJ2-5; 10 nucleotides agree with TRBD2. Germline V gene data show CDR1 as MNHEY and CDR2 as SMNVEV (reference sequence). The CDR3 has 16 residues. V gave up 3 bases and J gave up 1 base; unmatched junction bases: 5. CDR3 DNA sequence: TGTGCCAGCAGTTTTGGATCTAGCGGGGGCCAAGAGACCCAGTACTTC. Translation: CASSFGSSGGQETQYF.

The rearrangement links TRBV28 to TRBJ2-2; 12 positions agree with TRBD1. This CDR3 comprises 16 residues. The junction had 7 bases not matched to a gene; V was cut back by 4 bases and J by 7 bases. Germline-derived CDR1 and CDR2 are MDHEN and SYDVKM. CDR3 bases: TGTGCCAGCAGTTCTACCGGGACAGGGGGCGGCGGGGAGCTGTTTTTT. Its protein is CASSSTGTGGGGELFF.

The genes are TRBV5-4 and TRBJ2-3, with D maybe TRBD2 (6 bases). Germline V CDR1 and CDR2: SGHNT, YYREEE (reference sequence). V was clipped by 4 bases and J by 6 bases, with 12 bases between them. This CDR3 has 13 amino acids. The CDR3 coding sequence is TGTGCCAGCAGCCCCGGTGGGGGGGATACGCAGTATTTT. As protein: CASSPGGGDTQYF.

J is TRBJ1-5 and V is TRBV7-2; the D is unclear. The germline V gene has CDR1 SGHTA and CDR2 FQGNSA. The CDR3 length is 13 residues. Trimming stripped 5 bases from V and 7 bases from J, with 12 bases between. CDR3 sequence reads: CASSLGRGQPQHF. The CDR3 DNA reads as TGTGCCAGCAGCCTAGGACGGGGACAGCCCCAGCATTTT.

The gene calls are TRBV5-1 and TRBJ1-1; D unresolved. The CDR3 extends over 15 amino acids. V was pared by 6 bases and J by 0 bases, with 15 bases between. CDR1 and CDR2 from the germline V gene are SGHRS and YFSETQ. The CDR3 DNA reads TGCGCCAGCACCCCATCCCCCACAATGAACACTGAAGCTTTCTTT. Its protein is CASTPSPTMNTEAFF.

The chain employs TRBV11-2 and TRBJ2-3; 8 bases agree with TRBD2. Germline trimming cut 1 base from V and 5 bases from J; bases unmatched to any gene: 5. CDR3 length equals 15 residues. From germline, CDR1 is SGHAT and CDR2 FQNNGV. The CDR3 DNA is TGTGCCAGCAGCTTAGTGGCGGGGGGAGGAGATACGCAGTATTTT. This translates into CASSLVAGGGDTQYF.

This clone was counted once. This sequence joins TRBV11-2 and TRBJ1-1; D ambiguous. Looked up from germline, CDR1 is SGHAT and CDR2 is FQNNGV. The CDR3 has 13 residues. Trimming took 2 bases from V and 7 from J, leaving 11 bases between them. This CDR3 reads CASSLIVAVEAFF. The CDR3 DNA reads TGTGCCAGCAGCTTAATTGTGGCCGTTGAAGCTTTCTTT. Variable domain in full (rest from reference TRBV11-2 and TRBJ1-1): EAGVAQSPRYKIIEKRQSVAFWCNPISGHATLYWYQQILGQGPKLLIQFQNNGVVDDSQLPKDRFSAERLKGVDSTLKIQPAKLEDSAVYLCASSLIVAVEAFFGQGTRLTVV.

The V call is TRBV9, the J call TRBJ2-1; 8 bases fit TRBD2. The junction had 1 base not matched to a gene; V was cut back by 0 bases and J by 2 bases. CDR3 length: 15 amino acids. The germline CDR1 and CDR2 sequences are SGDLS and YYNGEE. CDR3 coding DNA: TGTGCCAGCAGCGTAGGTAGCGGGGCCTACAATGAGCAGTTCTTC. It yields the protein CASSVGSGAYNEQFF. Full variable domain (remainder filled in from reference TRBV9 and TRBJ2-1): DSGVTQTPKHLITATGQRVTLRCSPRSGDLSVYWYQQSLDQGLQFLIQYYNGEERAKGNILERFSAQQFPDLHSELNLSSLELGDSALYFCASSVGSGAYNEQFFGPGTRLTVL.

CDR3 DNA sequence: TGTGCCAGCACCTTGGACAGGGGGTCTGATGAGCAGTTCTTC. Translating it yields CASTLDRGSDEQFF. The chain uses TRBV2 and TRBJ2-1; TRBD1 aligns across 10 bases. J lost 8 bases, V lost 7 bases, and 8 bases had no gene match. This CDR3 has 14 amino acids. Germline-derived CDR1 and CDR2 are SNHLY and FYNNEI.

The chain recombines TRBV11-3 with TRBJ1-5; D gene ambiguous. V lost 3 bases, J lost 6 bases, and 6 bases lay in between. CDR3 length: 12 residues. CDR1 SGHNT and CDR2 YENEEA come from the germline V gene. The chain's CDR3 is CASSFVSQPQHF. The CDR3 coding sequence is TGTGCCAGCAGCTTCGTGAGTCAGCCCCAGCATTTT.

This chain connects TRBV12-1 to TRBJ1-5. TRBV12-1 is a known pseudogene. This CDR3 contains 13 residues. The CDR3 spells CASSFALNQPQHF. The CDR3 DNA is TGTGCCAGCAGCTTTGCACTCAATCAGCCCCAGCATTTT.

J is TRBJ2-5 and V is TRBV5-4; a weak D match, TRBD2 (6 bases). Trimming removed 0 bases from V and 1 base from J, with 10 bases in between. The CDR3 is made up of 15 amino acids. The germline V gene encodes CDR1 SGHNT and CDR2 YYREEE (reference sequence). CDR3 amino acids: CASSLAWRGQETQYF. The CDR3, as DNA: TGTGCCAGCAGCTTGGCCTGGAGGGGCCAAGAGACCCAGTACTTC.

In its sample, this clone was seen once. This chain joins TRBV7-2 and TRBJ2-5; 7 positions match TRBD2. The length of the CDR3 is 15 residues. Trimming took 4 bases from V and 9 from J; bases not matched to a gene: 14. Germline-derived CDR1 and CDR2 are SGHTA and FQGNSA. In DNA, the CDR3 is TGTGCCAGCAGCTCCGGAGCTAGCGGTCATGGGGCCCAGTACTTC. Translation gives CASSSGASGHGAQYF. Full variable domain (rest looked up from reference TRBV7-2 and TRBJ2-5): GAGVSQSPSNKVTEKGKDVELRCDPISGHTALYWYRQSLGQGLEFLIYFQGNSAPDKSGLPSDRFSAERTGGSVSTLTIQRTQQEDSAVYLCASSSGASGHGAQYFGPGTRLLVL.

The CDR3 sequence: CASRMTGVGYTF. The CDR3, as DNA: TGTGCCAGCAGGATGACAGGGGTTGGCTACACCTTC. The rearrangement joins TRBV2 to TRBJ1-2; 8 bases map to TRBD1. Germline V gene lookup returns CDR1 SNHLY and CDR2 FYNNEI. J gave up 7 bases and V 6 bases, and 4 bases lay outside the gene matches. The CDR3 is 12 residues long.

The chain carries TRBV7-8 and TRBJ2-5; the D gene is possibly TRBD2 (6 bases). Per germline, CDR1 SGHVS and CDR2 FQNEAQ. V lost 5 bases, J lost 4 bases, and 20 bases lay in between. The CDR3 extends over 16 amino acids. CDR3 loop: CASSHRAQKAGETQYF. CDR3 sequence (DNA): TGTGCCAGCAGCCACCGGGCCCAAAAAGCGGGAGAGACCCAGTACTTC.